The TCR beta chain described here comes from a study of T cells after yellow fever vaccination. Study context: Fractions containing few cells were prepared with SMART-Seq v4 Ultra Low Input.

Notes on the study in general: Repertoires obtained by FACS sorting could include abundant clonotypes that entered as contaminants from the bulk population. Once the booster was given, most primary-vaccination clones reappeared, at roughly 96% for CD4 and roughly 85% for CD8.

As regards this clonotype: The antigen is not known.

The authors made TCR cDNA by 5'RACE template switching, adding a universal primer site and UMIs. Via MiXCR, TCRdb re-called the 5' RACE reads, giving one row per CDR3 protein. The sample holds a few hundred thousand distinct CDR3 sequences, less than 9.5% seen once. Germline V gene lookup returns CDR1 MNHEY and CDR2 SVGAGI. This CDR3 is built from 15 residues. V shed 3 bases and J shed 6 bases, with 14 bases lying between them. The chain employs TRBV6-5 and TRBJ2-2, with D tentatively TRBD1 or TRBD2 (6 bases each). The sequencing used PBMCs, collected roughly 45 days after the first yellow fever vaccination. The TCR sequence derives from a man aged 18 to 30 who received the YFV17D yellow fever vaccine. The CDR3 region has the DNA TGTGCCAGCAGTTATTGGGGGGCTGAAGCCGGGGAGCTGTTTTTT. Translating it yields CASSYWGAEAGELFF.